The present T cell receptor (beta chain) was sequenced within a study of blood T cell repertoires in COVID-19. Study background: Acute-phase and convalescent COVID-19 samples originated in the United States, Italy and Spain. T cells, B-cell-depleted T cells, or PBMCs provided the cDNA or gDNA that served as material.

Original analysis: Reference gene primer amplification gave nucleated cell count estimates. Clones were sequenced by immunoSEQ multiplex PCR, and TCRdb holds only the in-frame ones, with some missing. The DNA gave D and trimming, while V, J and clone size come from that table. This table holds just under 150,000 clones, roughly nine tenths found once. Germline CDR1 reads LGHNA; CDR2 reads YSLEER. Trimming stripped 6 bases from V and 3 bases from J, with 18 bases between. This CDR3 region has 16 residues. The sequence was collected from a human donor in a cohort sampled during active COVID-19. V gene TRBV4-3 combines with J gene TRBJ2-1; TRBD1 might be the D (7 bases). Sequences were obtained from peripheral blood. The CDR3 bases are TGCGCCAGCAGGAGGATACAGGGGAGGTTCTACAATGAGCAGTTCTTC. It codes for CASRRIQGRFYNEQFF.